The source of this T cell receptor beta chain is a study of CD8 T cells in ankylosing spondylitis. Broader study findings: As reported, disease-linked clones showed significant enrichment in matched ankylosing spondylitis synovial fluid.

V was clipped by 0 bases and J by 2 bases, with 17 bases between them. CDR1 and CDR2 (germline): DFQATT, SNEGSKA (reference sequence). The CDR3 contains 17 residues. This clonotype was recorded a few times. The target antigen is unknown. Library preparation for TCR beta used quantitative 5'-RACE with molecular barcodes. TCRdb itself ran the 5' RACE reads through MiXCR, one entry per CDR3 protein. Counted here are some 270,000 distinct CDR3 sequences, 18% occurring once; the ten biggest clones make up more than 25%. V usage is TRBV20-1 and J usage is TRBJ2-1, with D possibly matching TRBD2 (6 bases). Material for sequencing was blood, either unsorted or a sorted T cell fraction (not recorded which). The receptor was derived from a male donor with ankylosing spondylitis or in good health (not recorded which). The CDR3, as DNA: TGCAGTGCTAGAGATCCGGCACGGGACTCCCCCTACAATGAGCAGTTCTTC. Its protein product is CSARDPARDSPYNEQFF.